The 9 T cell receptor beta chains below all came from one sample that was sequenced in a study of a mutant IDH1 vaccine in newly diagnosed glioma. No antigen is known for these receptors. Time point here: week 47, end of study. Topical imiquimod accompanied each vaccine dose, which consisted of 300 ug of mutant IDH1 20-mer peptide. The assay was immunoSEQ multiplex PCR, and TCRdb's table has in-frame clones only and misses some. The sample shows tens of thousands of clones, around 87% of them seen only once. Sequenced material: PBMCs, taken from a glioma patient whose treatment included an IDH1 peptide vaccine. The receptors were gathered from a young woman with glioma.

The sample holds one count of this clone. The rearrangement joins TRBV19 to TRBJ1-1; a possible D gene is TRBD1 (5 bases). The CDR3 length is 15 residues. V was cut by 7 bases and J by 1 base, with 16 bases left in between. Germline CDR1 and CDR2: LNHDA and SQIVND (reference sequence). Written as DNA, the CDR3 is TGTGCCAGTAAACGGGCTTCGGGGGGGAACACTGAAGCTTTCTTT. Its protein is CASKRASGGNTEAFF.

The CDR3 protein is CSVDPHSAGNTEAFF. The CDR3 DNA is TGCAGCGTTGATCCCCACTCCGCTGGGAACACTGAAGCTTTCTTT. The V call is TRBV29-1, the J call TRBJ1-1; D is ambiguous. The CDR3 is 15 residues long. The V end was cut by 3 bases, the J end by 1 base, with 15 bases between. CDR1 and CDR2 from the germline V gene are SQVTM and ANQGSEA.

This clone was recorded once. This chain uses TRBV5-6 with TRBJ1-2; D is unresolved. V lost 7 bases and J lost 4, with 11 bases in between. Looked up from germline, CDR1 is SGHDT and CDR2 is YYEEEE. The CDR3 totals 12 residues. The CDR3: CASGSFIYGYTF. CDR3 in DNA: TGTGCCAGCGGTAGTTTCATCTATGGCTACACCTTC.

This chain's CDR3 is CASSLRRTGTTNEKLFF. In nucleotides, the CDR3 is TGTGCCAGCAGCTTAAGGAGGACAGGAACAACTAATGAAAAACTGTTTTTT. V gene TRBV7-9 combines with J gene TRBJ1-4, with 7 positions matching TRBD1. Germline V gene data show CDR1 as SEHNR and CDR2 as FQNEAQ (reference sequence). The ends lost 2 bases at V and 0 bases at J; junction bases unmatched: 6. The CDR3 runs 17 residues.

V and J are TRBV6-6 and TRBJ1-5, with D unclear. From germline, CDR1 is MNHNY and CDR2 SVGAGI (reference sequence). The CDR3 is 12 residues long. Trimming removed 6 bases from V and 9 bases from J, with 12 bases in between. CDR3 region: CASSSRHPPQHF. DNA of the CDR3: TGTGCCAGCAGCTCTAGACATCCGCCCCAGCATTTT.

V usage is TRBV4-3 and J usage is TRBJ1-4; 9 bases fit TRBD1. Germline V lookup: CDR1 LGHNA, CDR2 YSLEER. V trimming: 0 bases; J trimming: 4 bases; junction bases outside the gene matches: 3. The CDR3 is made up of 16 amino acids. CDR3 nucleotides: TGCGCCAGCAGCCAAGAGGGGGGACAGGGTAATGAAAAACTGTTTTTT. Residues: CASSQEGGQGNEKLFF.

V gene TRBV27 combines with J gene TRBJ2-7; 8 nucleotides agree with TRBD2. This CDR3 contains 14 residues. V lost 3 bases to trimming and J lost 1 base; unmatched junction nucleotides: 2. Germline values: CDR1 MNHEY, CDR2 SMNVEV (reference sequence). In DNA form, the CDR3 reads TGTGCCAGCAGTTTTAGCGGGGAATCCTACGAGCAGTACTTC. It codes for CASSFSGESYEQYF.

The genes are TRBV4-1 and TRBJ2-1, with 8 bases that match TRBD2. With 4 bases clipped from V and 8 bases from J, the junction kept 13 bases outside the gene matches. Germline lookup yields CDR1 MGHRA and CDR2 YSYEKL. This CDR3 spans 16 amino acids. CDR3 loop: CASSRLLAGTWDEQFF. CDR3 nucleotides: TGCGCCAGCAGCCGACTATTAGCGGGGACTTGGGATGAGCAGTTCTTC.

The V call is TRBV5-6, the J call TRBJ2-7; the match to TRBD1 covers 7 bases. V was clipped by 0 bases and J by 12 bases; unmatched bases: 3. This CDR3 is 11 amino acids long. The V gene's germline CDR1 is SGHDT and CDR2 YYEEEE. CDR3 region: CASSLGGTAYF. The CDR3, as DNA: TGTGCCAGCAGCTTGGGAGGGACAGCGTACTTC.